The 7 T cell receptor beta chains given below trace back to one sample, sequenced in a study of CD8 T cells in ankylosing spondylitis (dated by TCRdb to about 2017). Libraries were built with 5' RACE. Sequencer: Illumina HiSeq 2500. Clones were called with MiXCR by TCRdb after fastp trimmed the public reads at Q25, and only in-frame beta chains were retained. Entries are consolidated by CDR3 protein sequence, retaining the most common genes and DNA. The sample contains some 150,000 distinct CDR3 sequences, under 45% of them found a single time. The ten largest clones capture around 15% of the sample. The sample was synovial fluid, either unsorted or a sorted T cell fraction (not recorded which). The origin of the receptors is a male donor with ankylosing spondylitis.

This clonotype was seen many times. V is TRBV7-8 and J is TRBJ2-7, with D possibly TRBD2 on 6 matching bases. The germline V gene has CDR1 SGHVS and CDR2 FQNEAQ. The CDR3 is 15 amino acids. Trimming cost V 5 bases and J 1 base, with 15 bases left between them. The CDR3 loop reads CASSQNRDLSYEQYF. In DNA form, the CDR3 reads TGTGCCAGCAGCCAAAACCGGGACTTATCCTACGAGCAGTACTTC.

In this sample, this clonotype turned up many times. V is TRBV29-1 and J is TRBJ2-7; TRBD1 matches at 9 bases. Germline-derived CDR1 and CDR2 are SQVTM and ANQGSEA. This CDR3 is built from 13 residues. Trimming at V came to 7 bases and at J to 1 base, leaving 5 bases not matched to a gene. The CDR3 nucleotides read TGCAGCGGGCGACAGGGGGAATCCTACGAGCAGTACTTC. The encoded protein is CSGRQGESYEQYF.

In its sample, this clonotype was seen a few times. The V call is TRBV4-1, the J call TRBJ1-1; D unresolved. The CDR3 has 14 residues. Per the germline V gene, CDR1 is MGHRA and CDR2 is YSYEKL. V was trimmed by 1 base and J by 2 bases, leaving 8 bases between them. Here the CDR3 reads CASSQAQVNTEAFF. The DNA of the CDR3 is TGCGCCAGCAGCCAAGCCCAGGTCAACACTGAAGCTTTCTTT.

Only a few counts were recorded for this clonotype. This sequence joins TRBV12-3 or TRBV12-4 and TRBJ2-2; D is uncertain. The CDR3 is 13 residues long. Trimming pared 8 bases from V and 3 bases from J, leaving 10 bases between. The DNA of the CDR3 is TGTGCCAGCGTTGGACGGTACACCGGGGAGCTGTTTTTT. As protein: CASVGRYTGELFF.

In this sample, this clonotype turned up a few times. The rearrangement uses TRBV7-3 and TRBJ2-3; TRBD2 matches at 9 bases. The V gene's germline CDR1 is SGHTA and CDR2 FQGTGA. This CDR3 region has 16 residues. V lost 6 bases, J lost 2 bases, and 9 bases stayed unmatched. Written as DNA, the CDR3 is TGTGCCAGCAGGCGAACCGCGGGGGGGATCACAGATACGCAGTATTTT. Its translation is CASRRTAGGITDTQYF.

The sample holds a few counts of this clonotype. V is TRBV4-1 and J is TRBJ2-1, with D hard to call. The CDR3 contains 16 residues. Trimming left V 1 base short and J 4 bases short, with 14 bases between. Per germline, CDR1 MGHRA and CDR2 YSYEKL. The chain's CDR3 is CASSQAFRDSYNEQFF. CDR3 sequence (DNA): TGCGCCAGCAGCCAAGCGTTCCGAGACTCGTACAATGAGCAGTTCTTC.

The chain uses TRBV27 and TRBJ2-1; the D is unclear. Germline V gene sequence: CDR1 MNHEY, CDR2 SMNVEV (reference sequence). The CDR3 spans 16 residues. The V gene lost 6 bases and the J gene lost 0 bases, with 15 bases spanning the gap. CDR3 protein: CASSPWAAPSYNEQFF. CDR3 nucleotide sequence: TGTGCCAGCAGCCCATGGGCGGCCCCCTCCTACAATGAGCAGTTCTTC.